This entry lists 10 T cell receptor beta chains sequenced from one sample in a study of T cells after yellow fever vaccination. MiXCR was run by TCRdb on the 5' RACE reads, yielding one entry per CDR3 protein. The table shows about 110,000 distinct CDR3 sequences, with 7.5% to 9.5% occurring only once. The sample in question was CD8+ T cells sorted from PBMCs, obtained 45 days after the yellow fever booster vaccination. Source of these receptors: a man aged 25-45 years who received the YFV17D yellow fever vaccine.

The chain carries TRBV20-1 and TRBJ2-2; 7 bases are a match to TRBD2. Trimming removed 1 base from V and 4 bases from J; junction bases left unmatched: 3. Germline lookup yields CDR1 DFQATT and CDR2 SNEGSKA (reference sequence). This CDR3 is 14 amino acids long. CDR3 in DNA: TGCAGTGCTAGAGCGGGAGGAGGCACCGGGGAGCTGTTTTTT. This gives the protein CSARAGGGTGELFF.

This clonotype has ten or more counts. V and J are TRBV27 and TRBJ2-1; the match to TRBD2 covers 11 bases. Per germline, CDR1 MNHEY and CDR2 SMNVEV (reference sequence). V trimming: 5 bases; J trimming: 6 bases; junction bases outside the gene matches: 3. The length of the CDR3 is 14 residues. CDR3 sequence (DNA): TGTGCCAGCAGTCTAGCGGGAGGTCTCAATGAGCAGTTCTTC. Translating it yields CASSLAGGLNEQFF.

This clonotype was counted between two and nine times. The chain has TRBV3-1 and TRBJ2-2; 7 bases agree with TRBD1. V lost 4 bases to trimming and J lost 7 bases; unmatched junction nucleotides: 3. This CDR3 contains 13 residues. Germline V gene data show CDR1 as LGHDT and CDR2 as YNNKEL (reference sequence). CDR3 in amino acids: CASSPRQGGELFF. CDR3 DNA: TGTGCCAGCAGCCCCCGACAGGGCGGGGAGCTGTTTTTT.

About this clonotype itself: A much larger clone is a single base away; this may be a read error. V and J are TRBV28 and TRBJ2-3, with a weak D call TRBD2 (5 bases). Trimming removed 3 bases from V and 0 bases from J, with 10 bases in between. Germline CDR1 MDHEN, CDR2 SYDVKM. The CDR3 runs 15 residues. The CDR3 bases are TGTGCCAGCAGTTTGGGAAGCGGAAGCACAGATACGCAGTATTTT. This sequence encodes CASSLGSGSTDTQYF.

This clonotype was picked up many times. The chain is built from TRBV7-2 and TRBJ1-2; D possibly corresponds to TRBD1 (5 bases). Trimming took off 5 bases at V and 5 bases at J, with 18 bases between the two ends. CDR3 size: 15 residues. Germline CDR1 and CDR2: SGHTA and FQGNSA. The CDR3 region is CASSPRGGLLYGYTF. The CDR3 region has the DNA TGTGCCAGCAGCCCCCGGGGCGGCCTTTTATATGGCTACACCTTC.

This clonotype appeared many times. The chain is built from TRBV7-6 and TRBJ2-7; D assignment may be TRBD1 or TRBD2 (5 bases each). The V end was cut by 4 bases, the J end by 9 bases, with 16 bases between. Germline lookup yields CDR1 SGHVS and CDR2 FNYEAQ. The CDR3 consists of 13 residues. CDR3 bases: TGTGCCAGCAGCTCCCCGGGGCACATTGTGCAGTACTTC. Encoded protein: CASSSPGHIVQYF. The variable domain in full, completed from reference TRBV7-6 and TRBJ2-7, reads GAGVSQSPRYKVTKRGQDVALRCDPISGHVSLYWYRQALGQGPEFLTYFNYEAQQDKSGLPNDRFSAERPEGSISTLTIQRTEQRDSAMYRCASSSPGHIVQYFGPGTRLTVT.

Many counts were recorded for this clonotype. The rearrangement links TRBV27 to TRBJ2-3; D perhaps matches TRBD1 (7 bases). Germline V lookup: CDR1 MNHEY, CDR2 SMNVEV (reference sequence). The CDR3 has 15 amino acids. V was trimmed by 0 bases and J by 4 bases, leaving 11 bases between them. The CDR3, as DNA: TGTGCCAGCAGTTTATCCGTCAGGGGGGCAGATACGCAGTATTTT. It codes for CASSLSVRGADTQYF.

This clonotype was recorded many times. This chain connects TRBV6-5 to TRBJ2-1, with 7 bases fitting TRBD1. The CDR3 is made up of 12 amino acids. CDR1 and CDR2 (germline): MNHEY, SVGAGI. The V segment lost 9 bases and the J segment 9 bases; nucleotides outside the gene matches: 8. Written as DNA, the CDR3 is TGTGCCAGTTCGAAAGGGGGCCCTGAGCAGTTCTTC. It specifies CASSKGGPEQFF.

This clonotype was detected ten times or more. The rearrangement uses TRBV7-9 and TRBJ2-5; TRBD2 aligns across 10 bases. The CDR3 is 16 residues long. The J segment lost 2 bases and the V segment lost 3 bases, leaving 6 bases of the junction unmatched. Per germline, CDR1 SEHNR and CDR2 FQNEAQ (reference sequence). The CDR3 bases are TGTGCCAGCAGCTTGAGGACTAGCGGTTGGCAAGAGACCCAGTACTTC. Translated: CASSLRTSGWQETQYF.

This clonotype showed up many times. J is TRBJ2-1 and V is TRBV20-1, with 9 bases that match TRBD2. Germline V CDR1 and CDR2: DFQATT, SNEGSKA (reference sequence). The CDR3 has 14 amino acids. V lost 6 bases to trimming and J lost 6 bases; unmatched junction nucleotides: 9. The chain's CDR3 is CSAVGLAKSNEQFF. In DNA, the CDR3 is TGCAGTGCCGTGGGACTAGCAAAGAGCAATGAGCAGTTCTTC.